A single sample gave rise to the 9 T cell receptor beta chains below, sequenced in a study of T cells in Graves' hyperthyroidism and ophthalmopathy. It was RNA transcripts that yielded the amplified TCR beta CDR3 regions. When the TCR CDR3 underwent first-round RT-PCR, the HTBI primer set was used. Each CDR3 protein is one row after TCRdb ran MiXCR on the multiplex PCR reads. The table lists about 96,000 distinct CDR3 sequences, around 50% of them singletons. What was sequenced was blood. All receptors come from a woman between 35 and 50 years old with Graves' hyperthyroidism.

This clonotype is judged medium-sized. DNA for the CDR3: TGCAGCGCCAGACCCGGGACAGACAACACCGGGGAGCTGTTTTTT. Amino acids: CSARPGTDNTGELFF. V gene TRBV29-1 combines with J gene TRBJ2-2, with 7 bases identical to TRBD1. Germline CDR1 and CDR2: SQVTM and ANQGSEA. CDR3 size: 15 residues. J gave up 2 bases and V 7 bases, and 10 bases lay outside the gene matches.

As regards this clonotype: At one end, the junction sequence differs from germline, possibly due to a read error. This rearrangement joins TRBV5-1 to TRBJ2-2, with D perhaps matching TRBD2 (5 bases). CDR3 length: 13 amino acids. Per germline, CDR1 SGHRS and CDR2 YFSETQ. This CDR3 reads CASSPQRAGELFF. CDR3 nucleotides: TGTGCCAGCAGCCCTCAGAGGGCGGGCGAGCTGTTTTTT.

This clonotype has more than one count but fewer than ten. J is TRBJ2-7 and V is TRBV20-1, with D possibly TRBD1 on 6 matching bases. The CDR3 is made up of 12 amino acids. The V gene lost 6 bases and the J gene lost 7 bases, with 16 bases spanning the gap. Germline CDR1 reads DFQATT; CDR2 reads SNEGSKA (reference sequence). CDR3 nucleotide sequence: TGCAGTGCAACTACGACAGGCTATGAGCAGTACTTC. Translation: CSATTTGYEQYF.

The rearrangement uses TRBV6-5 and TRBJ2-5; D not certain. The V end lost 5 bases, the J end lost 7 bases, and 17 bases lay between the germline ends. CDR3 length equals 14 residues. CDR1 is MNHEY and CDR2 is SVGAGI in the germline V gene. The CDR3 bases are TGTGCCAGCAGTAGACCGGGCCCCGGACGGACCCAGTACTTC. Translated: CASSRPGPGRTQYF.

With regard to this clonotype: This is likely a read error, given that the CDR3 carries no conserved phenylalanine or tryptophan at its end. The DNA for the CDR3 is TGTGCCAGCAGCTACCTCCCCCCGGGACGGTCCTACGAGCAGTACCTC. Translating it yields CASSYLPPGRSYEQYL. The chain joins TRBV10-3 to TRBJ2-7; D may be TRBD1 or TRBD2 (5 bases each). With 10 bases removed from V and 1 base from J, the gap between germline ends came to 23 bases. CDR1 is ENHRY and CDR2 is SYGVKD in the germline V gene. This CDR3 has 16 amino acids.

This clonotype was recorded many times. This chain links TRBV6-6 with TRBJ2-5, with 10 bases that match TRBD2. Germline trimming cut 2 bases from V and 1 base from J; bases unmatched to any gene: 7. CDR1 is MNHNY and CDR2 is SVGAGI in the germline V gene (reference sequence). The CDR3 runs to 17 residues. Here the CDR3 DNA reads TGTGCCAGCAGTTACGGCCCCCCTAGCGGGAGCCAAGAGACCCAGTACTTC. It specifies CASSYGPPSGSQETQYF.

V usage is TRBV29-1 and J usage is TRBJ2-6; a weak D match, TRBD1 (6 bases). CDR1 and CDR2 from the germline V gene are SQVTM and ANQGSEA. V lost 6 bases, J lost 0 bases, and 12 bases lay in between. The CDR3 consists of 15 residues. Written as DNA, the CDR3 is TGCAGCGTACAGGGACACAACTCTGGGGCCAACGTCCTGACTTTC. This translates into CSVQGHNSGANVLTF.

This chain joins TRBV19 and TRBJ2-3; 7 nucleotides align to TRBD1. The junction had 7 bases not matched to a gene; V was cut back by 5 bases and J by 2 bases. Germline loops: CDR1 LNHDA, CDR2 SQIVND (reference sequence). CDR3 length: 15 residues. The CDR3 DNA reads TGTGCCAGTAGTCCCGGACAGGCTTACACAGATACGCAGTATTTT. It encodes CASSPGQAYTDTQYF.

CDR3 coding DNA: TGCAGTGTCTCCCTAGCGGGAGGGACCCACGAGCAGTACTTC. Protein: CSVSLAGGTHEQYF. V and J are TRBV29-1 and TRBJ2-7, with 12 bases lining up with TRBD2. The germline gives CDR1 SQVTM, CDR2 ANQGSEA. This CDR3 is 14 amino acids long.